This entry is about one TCR beta chain. MiXCR, run by TCRdb on the 5' RACE reads, gives a single entry per CDR3 protein. The table has 35,000 to 40,000 distinct CDR3 sequences, roughly 5.3% seen once; the top ten hold less than 35%. The sample originates from a study of early T cells in non-severe SARS-CoV-2 infection. Trimming stripped 5 bases from V and 4 bases from J, with 12 bases between. Germline CDR1 and CDR2: SGHTA and FQGTGA. CDR3 length: 15 amino acids. The receptor was isolated from an adult who was a healthcare worker with PCR-confirmed SARS-CoV-2 infection or an uninfected control (not recorded which). The sequenced material came from whole blood. This chain links TRBV7-3 with TRBJ2-6; possibly TRBD2 for D (6 bases). The CDR3 protein is CASSPAGRGANVLTF. CDR3 nucleotide sequence: TGTGCCAGCAGCCCCGCGGGGCGAGGGGCCAACGTCCTGACTTTC.